This record concerns one T cell receptor beta chain sequence. Its specificity is not known. Losses at the gene ends were 5 bases for V and 1 base for J; bases not matched to a gene: 9. Germline lookup yields CDR1 SGHAT and CDR2 FQNNGV. This CDR3 comprises 16 residues. This sample was included in a study of immune evolution from preneoplasia to lung adenocarcinoma. Study information: HLA loss of heterozygosity: 6% to 7.5% AIS, more than 14% MIA, about 31% ADC, none AAH. General observations from the study: Normal lung had the highest top T cell clone frequencies.

H&E slides confirmed each diagnosis, reviewed by two pathologists independently. The table came from immunoSEQ multiplex PCR; TCRdb's copy has only in-frame clones and leaves some out. Of thousands of clones in the sample, more than 75% are singletons; the top ten hold just under 8.5%. The TCR comes from a person between 70 and 80 years old with lung adenocarcinoma. The chain couples TRBV11-2 to TRBJ1-1; 8 nucleotides match TRBD1. Material: FFPE lung adenocarcinoma in situ tissue. Here the CDR3 DNA reads TGTGCCAGCAGCGCCGGAATGACAGGGGCGAACACTGAAGCTTTCTTT. This codes for CASSAGMTGANTEAFF.